These T cell receptor beta chains were read from a single sample in a study of cytomegalovirus exposure and HLA in healthy donors. The data were produced by immunoSEQ multiplex PCR, yet TCRdb's version contains in-frame clones alone and is incomplete. This listing includes roughly 190,000 clones. The sample comprised PBMCs. The receptors derive from a man aged 25 to 40 in good health and CMV-seronegative. CDR3s include the opening cysteine and the closing phenylalanine or tryptophan. The D gene is left open where the match is weak.

v_call: TRBV19
cdr3_length: 15
j_call: TRBJ1-5
d_call: TRBD1
cdr3_aa: CASSTDRESNQPQHF
cdr3_nt: TGTGCCAGTAGCACCGACAGGGAGAGCAATCAGCCCCAGCATTTT

v_call: TRBV9
cdr3_length: 16
j_call: TRBJ1-4
d_call: NA
cdr3_aa: CASSAGGPVGGEKLFF
cdr3_nt: TGTGCCAGCAGCGCGGGTGGGCCAGTCGGGGGTGAAAAACTGTTTTTT

v_call: TRBV5-1
cdr3_length: 15
j_call: TRBJ2-2
d_call: TRBD2
cdr3_aa: CASSLGLAGTGELFF
cdr3_nt: TGCGCCAGCAGCTTGGGGCTAGCGGGAACCGGGGAGCTGTTTTTT

v_call: TRBV7-9
cdr3_length: 13
j_call: TRBJ2-5
d_call: TRBD1
cdr3_aa: CASSTGTGDMQYF
cdr3_nt: TGTGCCAGCAGCACCGGGACAGGGGACATGCAGTACTTC

v_call: TRBV25-1
cdr3_length: 15
j_call: TRBJ1-2
d_call: TRBD1
cdr3_aa: CASSELDGTGNGYTF
cdr3_nt: TGTGCCAGCAGTGAATTAGATGGGACAGGGAATGGCTACACCTTC

v_call: TRBV5-1
cdr3_length: 16
j_call: TRBJ1-6
d_call: NA
cdr3_aa: CASSLGFQGTNSPLHF
cdr3_nt: TGCGCCAGCAGCTTGGGATTCCAGGGGACTAATTCACCCCTCCACTTT

v_call: TRBV18
cdr3_length: 15
j_call: TRBJ1-3
d_call: NA
cdr3_aa: CASSPPGVSQNTIYF
cdr3_nt: TGTGCCAGCTCACCCCCGGGAGTTTCCCAAAACACCATATATTTT

v_call: TRBV27
cdr3_length: 14
j_call: TRBJ1-3
d_call: NA
cdr3_aa: CASSFGGSGNTIYF
cdr3_nt: TGTGCCAGCAGTTTCGGGGGCTCTGGAAACACCATATATTTT

v_call: TRBV2
cdr3_length: 12
j_call: TRBJ1-1
d_call: NA
cdr3_aa: CASILTRTEAFF
cdr3_nt: TGTGCCAGCATTTTGACTAGGACTGAAGCTTTCTTT

v_call: TRBV29-1
cdr3_length: 14
j_call: TRBJ1-2
d_call: TRBD1
cdr3_aa: CSVEVRGQNYGYTF
cdr3_nt: TGCAGCGTTGAAGTTAGGGGGCAAAACTATGGCTACACCTTC

v_call: TRBV27
cdr3_length: 17
j_call: TRBJ2-7
d_call: TRBD2
cdr3_aa: CASSLGTLAGRAYEQYF
cdr3_nt: TGTGCCAGCAGTTTAGGGACTCTAGCGGGAAGAGCCTACGAGCAGTACTTC

v_call: TRBV2
cdr3_length: 15
j_call: TRBJ1-6
d_call: TRBD1
cdr3_aa: CASRVQGARGSPLHF
cdr3_nt: TGTGCCAGCAGGGTACAGGGGGCTCGAGGATCACCCCTCCACTTT

v_call: TRBV29-1
cdr3_length: 13
j_call: TRBJ2-7
d_call: TRBD2
cdr3_aa: CSVLTSGAYEQYF
cdr3_nt: TGCAGCGTCCTGACTAGCGGAGCCTACGAGCAGTACTTC

v_call: TRBV25-1
cdr3_length: 14
j_call: TRBJ2-3
d_call: TRBD1
cdr3_aa: CASRATTGGDTQYF
cdr3_nt: TGTGCCAGCAGGGCCACTACAGGGGGGGATACGCAGTATTTT

v_call: TRBV15
cdr3_length: 16
j_call: TRBJ2-7
d_call: TRBD2
cdr3_aa: CATSRDVSGGAYEQYF
cdr3_nt: TGTGCCACCAGCAGAGACGTAAGCGGGGGGGCCTACGAGCAGTACTTC